Each of the 26 T cell receptor beta chains below was sequenced from the same sample in a study of response to subunit inactivated influenza vaccine. One entry per CDR3 protein, called by TCRdb with MiXCR from the RT-PCR reads. The data contain about 520,000 distinct CDR3 sequences, 25% of them singletons. Sample: CD4+ T cells sorted from PBMCs, taken 5 to 6 days after vaccination. Receptors were obtained from a man aged 50-60 years who received an inactivated influenza vaccine.

This chain connects TRBV6-1 to TRBJ1-6, with TRBD1 matching over 11 bases. With V trimmed by 6 bases and J by 8 bases, 3 bases remained unmatched. This CDR3 contains 14 residues. Germline values: CDR1 MNHNS, CDR2 SASEGT. CDR3 loop: CASRGQGAYSPLHF. CDR3 in DNA: TGTGCCAGCAGAGGACAGGGGGCCTATTCACCCCTCCACTTT.

By share, this clonotype ranks as medium-sized. The chain has TRBV7-2 and TRBJ2-7, with D hard to call. Germline assignment: CDR1 SGHTA and CDR2 FQGNSA. The germline V and J ends were trimmed by 0 bases and 4 bases, with 7 bases remaining between them. The CDR3 extends over 13 amino acids. The CDR3 reads CASSLALQYEQYF. The CDR3 nucleotides read TGTGCCAGCAGCTTAGCGTTGCAATACGAGCAGTACTTC.

In this sample, this clonotype turned up a few times. The chain couples TRBV4-2 to TRBJ2-5; D is ambiguous. The germline CDR1 and CDR2 sequences are LGHNA and YNFKEQ. V was shortened by 1 base and J by 5 bases, with 11 bases between the two germline ends. The CDR3 is made up of 14 amino acids. CDR3 in DNA: TGTGCCAGCAGCCAAGCTTATGCCGGGGAGACCCAGTACTTC. Amino acid sequence: CASSQAYAGETQYF.

This clonotype appeared once. The chain is built from TRBV26 and TRBJ2-1; the D call TRBD1 from the table was never checked on the DNA. TRBV26 is labeled a pseudogene. The CDR3 sequence is 15 residues long. The CDR3 region has the DNA TGTGCCAGCAGTCCCCAGGGGGAGATGGGCAATGAGCAGTTCTTC. Encoded protein: CASSPQGEMGNEQFF.

This clonotype was seen just once. The chain has TRBV7-9 and TRBJ2-2, with D maybe TRBD2 (5 bases). Between the trimmed V and J ends, which lost 2 bases and 3 bases, there was a span of 7 bases. Germline assignment: CDR1 SEHNR and CDR2 FQNEAQ (reference sequence). There are 14 residues in the CDR3. CDR3 coding DNA: TGTGCCAGCAGCTTATTCGGGGACACCGGGGAGCTGTTTTTT. This codes for CASSLFGDTGELFF. Variable domain in full (rest from reference TRBV7-9 and TRBJ2-2): DTGVSQNPRHKITKRGQNVTFRCDPISEHNRLYWYRQTLGQGPEFLTYFQNEAQLEKSRLLSDRFSAERPKGSFSTLEIQRTEQGDSAMYLCASSLFGDTGELFFGEGSRLTVL.

The rearrangement uses TRBV20-1 and TRBJ1-6, with a possible D match to TRBD1 (5 bases). The CDR3 runs 12 residues. Trimming pared 2 bases from V and 8 bases from J, leaving 7 bases between. Germline CDR1 DFQATT, CDR2 SNEGSKA (reference sequence). The CDR3: CSARLGDSPLHF. CDR3 DNA sequence: TGCAGTGCTAGACTGGGGGATTCACCCCTCCACTTT.

The chain is built from TRBV10-3 and TRBJ2-7; TRBD2 is a possible D gene (6 bases). Trimming cost V 4 bases and J 5 bases, with 12 bases left between them. Germline CDR1 ENHRY, CDR2 SYGVKD. This CDR3 has 13 amino acids. The CDR3 spells CAISAAGRNEQYF. CDR3 nucleotide sequence: TGTGCCATCAGTGCGGCAGGGAGGAACGAGCAGTACTTC.

The CDR3 DNA reads TGCAGCGAAGCGGGAGCCTACAATGAGCAGTTCTTC. The encoded protein is CSEAGAYNEQFF. The chain carries TRBV20-1 and TRBJ2-1, with 8 bases identical to TRBD2. The CDR3 is 12 residues long. Germline V gene sequence: CDR1 DFQATT, CDR2 SNEGSKA (reference sequence).

About this clonotype: This could be a read error, since a much larger clone is one nucleotide away. V is TRBV7-2 and J is TRBJ1-1; a possible D gene is TRBD1 (6 bases). Looked up from germline, CDR1 is SGHTA and CDR2 is FQGNSA. With 1 base removed from V and 5 bases from J, the gap between germline ends came to 11 bases. The CDR3 is 14 amino acids. CDR3 coding DNA: TGTGCCAGCAGCTTAGGAGGGGGTCGGACTGAAGCTTTCTTT. This encodes CASSLGGGRTEAFF.

The genes are TRBV5-1 and TRBJ2-3; D call uncertain. The CDR3 is 14 amino acids. Trimming took off 4 bases at V and 4 bases at J, with 13 bases between the two ends. The V gene's germline CDR1 is SGHRS and CDR2 YFSETQ. The CDR3 DNA follows: TGCGCCAGCAGCCCCGACCCTGGATCAGATACGCAGTATTTT. It translates to CASSPDPGSDTQYF.

In this sample, this clonotype turned up a few times. The J gene is TRBJ2-1, the V gene TRBV10-3; TRBD1 matches at 7 bases. The junction had 3 bases not matched to a gene; V was cut back by 3 bases and J by 1 base. This CDR3 is built from 15 residues. Germline CDR1 and CDR2: ENHRY and SYGVKD. CDR3 DNA sequence: TGTGCCATCAGTGACAGGGGGTCATCCTACAATGAGCAGTTCTTC. Amino acids: CAISDRGSSYNEQFF.

This clonotype has more than one count but fewer than ten. The genes are TRBV10-3 and TRBJ2-2; a possible D gene is TRBD2 (5 bases). Germline-derived CDR1 and CDR2 are ENHRY and SYGVKD. The CDR3 length is 17 residues. V lost 2 bases, J lost 0 bases, and 13 bases lay in between. CDR3 DNA sequence: TGTGCCATCAGTGAGGGGGAGCGGACGGCGAACACCGGGGAGCTGTTTTTT. Translation gives CAISEGERTANTGELFF.

This clonotype was detected ten times or more. This chain links TRBV6-6 with TRBJ1-2; the D gene is possibly TRBD1 (6 bases). This CDR3 region has 12 residues. Trimming cost V 7 bases and J 6 bases, with 12 bases left between them. Germline V gene sequence: CDR1 MNHNY, CDR2 SVGAGI (reference sequence). The CDR3 sequence: CASTAAGDGYTF. CDR3 nucleotide sequence: TGTGCCAGCACGGCGGCAGGGGATGGCTACACCTTC.

This clonotype occurred once. The chain couples TRBV28 to TRBJ2-2, with D possibly TRBD2 on 5 matching bases. The CDR3 contains 12 residues. V lost 7 bases and J lost 6, with 9 bases in between. CDR1 MDHEN and CDR2 SYDVKM come from the germline V gene. The CDR3 DNA reads as TGTGCCAGCATCACTAGTGCCGGGGAGCTGTTTTTT. This codes for CASITSAGELFF.

A few counts support this clonotype. This sequence joins TRBV7-9 and TRBJ2-7, with TRBD1 matching 10 bases. This CDR3 contains 15 residues. V trimming: 0 bases; J trimming: 5 bases; junction bases outside the gene matches: 4. Germline V CDR1 and CDR2: SEHNR, FQNEAQ (reference sequence). CDR3 sequence reads: CASSLAGTGVNEQYF. The CDR3 nucleotides are TGTGCCAGCAGCTTAGCCGGGACAGGGGTAAACGAGCAGTACTTC.

The CDR3 protein is CASTFNEKLFF. The CDR3 DNA reads TGTGCCAGCACCTTCAATGAAAAACTGTTTTTT. V usage is TRBV12-3 or TRBV12-4 and J usage is TRBJ1-4; no clear D gene. The CDR3 consists of 11 residues. Trimming removed 7 bases at V and 5 bases at J, with 5 bases between.

The chain employs TRBV5-6 and TRBJ2-7, with 9 bases that match TRBD1. J was trimmed by 4 bases and V by 1 base; bases with no gene match: 6. Looked up from germline, CDR1 is SGHDT and CDR2 is YYEEEE. The CDR3 runs 15 residues. CDR3 loop: CASSLRTGEVYEQYF. The CDR3, as DNA: TGTGCCAGCAGCTTGAGGACAGGGGAGGTTTACGAGCAGTACTTC. The full variable domain, its missing parts supplied by reference TRBV5-6 and TRBJ2-7, is DAGVTQSPTHLIKTRGQQVTLRCSPKSGHDTVSWYQQALGQGPQFIFQYYEEEERQRGNFPDRFSGHQFPNYSSELNVNALLLGDSALYLCASSLRTGEVYEQYFGPGTRLTVT.

J is TRBJ2-1 and V is TRBV28; 7 bases agree with TRBD1. V lost 6 bases and J lost 0; bases outside the gene matches: 8. In germline, CDR1 is MDHEN, CDR2 SYDVKM. The CDR3 runs 16 residues. This chain's CDR3 is CASRPQGSSSYNEQFF. The CDR3 nucleotides read TGTGCCAGCAGACCACAGGGGTCGAGCTCCTACAATGAGCAGTTCTTC.

The chain joins TRBV20-1 to TRBJ1-3, with D unclear. Trimming stripped 1 base from V and 1 base from J, with 11 bases between. The CDR3 has 15 residues. Germline V gene lookup returns CDR1 DFQATT and CDR2 SNEGSKA (reference sequence). The CDR3 loop reads CSARGRIGSGNTIYF. CDR3 in DNA: TGCAGTGCTAGAGGAAGGATAGGGTCTGGAAACACCATATATTTT.

CDR3 nucleotides: TGCGCCAGCAGCTTGACCCGGTACCACGAGCAGTACTTC. Translation: CASSLTRYHEQYF. This chain joins TRBV5-1 and TRBJ2-7, with D uncertain. Germline lookup yields CDR1 SGHRS and CDR2 YFSETQ. Trimming left V 1 base short and J 5 bases short, with 10 bases between. The CDR3 runs to 13 residues.

This clonotype was observed a few times. Possible read error: a much larger clone is one base away. V usage is TRBV7-6 and J usage is TRBJ2-3, with D maybe TRBD1 (5 bases). Germline CDR1 SGHVS, CDR2 FNYEAQ. The CDR3 is 15 residues long. Here the CDR3 DNA reads TGTGCCAGCAGCTTAGCAGGGGCATCGACAGATACGCGGTATTTT. Protein sequence: CASSLAGASTDTRYF.

The sample holds a few counts of this clonotype. This sequence joins TRBV4-3 and TRBJ2-6; the match to TRBD1 covers 9 bases. Trimming at V came to 1 base and at J to 1 base, leaving 5 bases not matched to a gene. CDR1 and CDR2 (germline): LGHNA, YSLEER. The CDR3 totals 18 residues. The CDR3 region is CASSQVQGAASGANVLTF. Here the CDR3 DNA reads TGCGCCAGCAGCCAAGTACAGGGGGCCGCTTCTGGGGCCAACGTCCTGACTTTC.

This sequence joins TRBV7-2 and TRBJ1-4, with a weak D call TRBD1 (6 bases). V was pared by 1 base and J by 8 bases, with 14 bases between. CDR3 length: 15 amino acids. CDR1 and CDR2 (germline): SGHTA, FQGNSA. CDR3 sequence reads: CASSLGGAGAEKLFF. The CDR3 DNA reads TGTGCCAGCAGCTTAGGGGGTGCAGGGGCGGAAAAACTGTTTTTT.

This clonotype occurred a few times. The rearrangement joins TRBV5-1 to TRBJ2-4, with 8 bases that match TRBD1. Trimming removed 4 bases from V and 2 bases from J; junction bases left unmatched: 2. Germline V lookup: CDR1 SGHRS, CDR2 YFSETQ. This CDR3 is 14 amino acids long. The CDR3 DNA follows: TGCGCCAGCAGCACAGGGGGTACCAAAAACATTCAGTACTTC. It encodes CASSTGGTKNIQYF. Full variable domain (remainder filled in from reference TRBV5-1 and TRBJ2-4): KAGVTQTPRYLIKTRGQQVTLSCSPISGHRSVSWYQQTPGQGLQFLFEYFSETQRNKGNFPGRFSGRQFSNSRSEMNVSTLELGDSALYLCASSTGGTKNIQYFGAGTRLSVL.

This clonotype was counted between two and nine times. The V gene is TRBV5-1, the J gene TRBJ2-5; TRBD1 might be the D (5 bases). The CDR3 has 14 amino acids. With 0 bases removed from V and 5 bases from J, the gap between germline ends came to 11 bases. From germline, CDR1 is SGHRS and CDR2 YFSETQ. Here the CDR3 reads CASSLANSGETQYF. DNA of the CDR3: TGCGCCAGCAGCTTGGCCAATTCAGGGGAGACCCAGTACTTC.

This clonotype was observed a handful of times. This chain connects TRBV10-3 to TRBJ2-7; unclear D gene. V was pared by 0 bases and J by 0 bases, with 9 bases between. CDR1 ENHRY and CDR2 SYGVKD come from the germline V gene. This CDR3 contains 15 residues. The CDR3 bases are TGTGCCATCAGTGAGTCCCTAGGTAGCTCCTACGAGCAGTACTTC. The encoded protein is CAISESLGSSYEQYF.